The T cell receptor (beta chain) described here comes from a study of identical twins. This clonotype occurred a few times. Each CDR3 protein gets one entry after TCRdb re-called the 5' RACE reads with MiXCR. This sample has about 300,000 distinct CDR3 sequences; around 12% occur once, and the top ten carry roughly 7.8%. The same sample was also used in a study of yellow fever vaccine responses in identical twins.

The receptor was derived from a woman younger than 35 in good health. The sample comprised CD8+ T cells sorted from blood.

CDR3 loop: CASSPGQTYQQYF. In DNA, the CDR3 is TGTGCCAGTTCCCCGGGACAGACATACCAGCAGTACTTC. The chain has TRBV19 and TRBJ2-7; the match to TRBD1 covers 7 bases. V shed 8 bases and J 8 bases; nucleotides not matched to a gene: 12. Germline V gene sequence: CDR1 LNHDA, CDR2 SQIVND (reference sequence). The CDR3 has 13 amino acids.